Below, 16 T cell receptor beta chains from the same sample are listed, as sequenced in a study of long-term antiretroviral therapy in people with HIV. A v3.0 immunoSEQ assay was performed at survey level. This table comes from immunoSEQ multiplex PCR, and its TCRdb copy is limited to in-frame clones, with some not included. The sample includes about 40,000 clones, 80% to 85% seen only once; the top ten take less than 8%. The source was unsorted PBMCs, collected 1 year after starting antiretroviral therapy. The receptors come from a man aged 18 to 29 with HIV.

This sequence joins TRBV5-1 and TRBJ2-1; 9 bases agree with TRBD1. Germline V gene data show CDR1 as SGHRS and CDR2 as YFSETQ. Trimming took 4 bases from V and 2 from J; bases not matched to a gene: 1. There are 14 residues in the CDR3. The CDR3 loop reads CASSRTGAYNEQFF. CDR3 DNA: TGCGCCAGCAGCAGGACAGGGGCCTACAATGAGCAGTTCTTC.

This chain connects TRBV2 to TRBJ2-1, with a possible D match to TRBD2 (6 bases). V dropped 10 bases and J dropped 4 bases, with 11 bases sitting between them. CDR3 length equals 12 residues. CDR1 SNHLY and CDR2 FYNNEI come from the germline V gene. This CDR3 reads CATTGEYNEQFF. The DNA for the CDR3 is TGTGCCACCACGGGGGAGTACAATGAGCAGTTCTTC. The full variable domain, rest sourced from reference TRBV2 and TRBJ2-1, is EPEVTQTPSHQVTQMGQEVILRCVPISNHLYFYWYRQILGQKVEFLVSFYNNEISEKSEIFDDQFSVERPDGSNFTLKIRSTKLEDSAMYFCATTGEYNEQFFGPGTRLTVL.

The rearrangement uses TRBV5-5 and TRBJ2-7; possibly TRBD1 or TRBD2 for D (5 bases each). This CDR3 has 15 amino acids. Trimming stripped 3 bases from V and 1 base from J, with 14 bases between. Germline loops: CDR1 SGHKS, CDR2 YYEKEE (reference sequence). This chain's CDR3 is CASSWGSGGSYEQYF. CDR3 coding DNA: TGTGCCAGCAGCTGGGGGTCAGGAGGATCCTACGAGCAGTACTTC. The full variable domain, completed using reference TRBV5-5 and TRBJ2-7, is DAGVTQSPTHLIKTRGQQVTLRCSPISGHKSVSWYQQVLGQGPQFIFQYYEKEERGRGNFPDRFSARQFPNYSSELNVNALLLGDSALYLCASSWGSGGSYEQYFGPGTRLTVT.

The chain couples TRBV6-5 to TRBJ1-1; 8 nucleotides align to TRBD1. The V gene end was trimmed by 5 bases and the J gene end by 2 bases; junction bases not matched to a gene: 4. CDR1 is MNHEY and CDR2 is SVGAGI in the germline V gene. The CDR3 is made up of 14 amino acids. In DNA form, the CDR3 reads TGTGCCAGCAGTCCGGGGACAGGCAACACTGAAGCTTTCTTT. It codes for CASSPGTGNTEAFF.

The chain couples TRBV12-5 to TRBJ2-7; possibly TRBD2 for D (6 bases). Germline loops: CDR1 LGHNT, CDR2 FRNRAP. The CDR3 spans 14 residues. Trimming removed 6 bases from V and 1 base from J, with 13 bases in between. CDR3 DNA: TGTGCTAGTGGCCGGGACTTGGGGTCCTACGAGCAGTACTTC. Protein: CASGRDLGSYEQYF.

This chain's CDR3 is CASSVDVRGPSEQYF. CDR3 nucleotide sequence: TGTGCCAGCAGCGTAGATGTCAGGGGGCCGTCCGAGCAGTACTTC. V gene TRBV9 combines with J gene TRBJ2-7, with 8 bases fitting TRBD1. The CDR3 runs 15 residues. CDR1 is SGDLS, CDR2 YYNGEE, per germline. J was trimmed by 6 bases and V by 0 bases; bases with no gene match: 8.

The CDR3 here is CSPGPEAFF. The CDR3, as DNA: TGCAGCCCTGGCCCGGAAGCTTTCTTT. This chain joins TRBV20-1 and TRBJ1-1; unclear D gene. CDR3 length: 9 amino acids. Per the germline V gene, CDR1 is DFQATT and CDR2 is SNEGSKA (reference sequence).

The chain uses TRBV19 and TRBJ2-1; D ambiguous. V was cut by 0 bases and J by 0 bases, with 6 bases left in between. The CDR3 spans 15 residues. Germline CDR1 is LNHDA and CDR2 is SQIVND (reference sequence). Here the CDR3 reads CASSIDRSSYNEQFF. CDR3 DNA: TGTGCCAGTAGTATAGATCGCAGCTCCTACAATGAGCAGTTCTTC.

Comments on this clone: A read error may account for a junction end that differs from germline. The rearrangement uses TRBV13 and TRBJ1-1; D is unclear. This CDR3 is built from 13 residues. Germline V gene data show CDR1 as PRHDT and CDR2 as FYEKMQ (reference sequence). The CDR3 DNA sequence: TGTGCCAGCAGCTTGGGGTTGAAGACTGAAGCTTTCTTT. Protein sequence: CASSLGLKTEAFF.

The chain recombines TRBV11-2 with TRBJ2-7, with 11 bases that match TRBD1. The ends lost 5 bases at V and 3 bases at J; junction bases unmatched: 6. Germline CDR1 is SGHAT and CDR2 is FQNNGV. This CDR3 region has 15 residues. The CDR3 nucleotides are TGTGCCAGCAGCCTCGGGACAGGGGGAAACTACGAGCAGTACTTC. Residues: CASSLGTGGNYEQYF.

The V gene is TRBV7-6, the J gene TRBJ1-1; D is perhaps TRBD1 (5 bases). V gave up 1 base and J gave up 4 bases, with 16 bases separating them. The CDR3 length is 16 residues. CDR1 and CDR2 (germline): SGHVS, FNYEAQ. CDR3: CASSLEVAGRGTEAFF. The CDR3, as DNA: TGTGCCAGCAGCTTAGAAGTGGCAGGGCGTGGCACTGAAGCTTTCTTT.

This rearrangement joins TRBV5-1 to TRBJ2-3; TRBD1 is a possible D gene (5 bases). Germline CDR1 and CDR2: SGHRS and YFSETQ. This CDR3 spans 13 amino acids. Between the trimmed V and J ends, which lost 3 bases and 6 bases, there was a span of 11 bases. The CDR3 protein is CASSSLGPDTQYF. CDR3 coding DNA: TGCGCCAGCAGCTCGCTGGGGCCCGATACGCAGTATTTT.

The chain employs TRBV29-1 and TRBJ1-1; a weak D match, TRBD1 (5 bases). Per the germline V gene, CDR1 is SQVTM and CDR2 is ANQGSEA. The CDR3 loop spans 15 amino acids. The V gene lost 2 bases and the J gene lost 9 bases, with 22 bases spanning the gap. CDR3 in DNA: TGCAGCGTTGAAATCGGAAGGGGCAGCTTAGGCAAAGCTTTCTTT. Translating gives CSVEIGRGSLGKAFF.

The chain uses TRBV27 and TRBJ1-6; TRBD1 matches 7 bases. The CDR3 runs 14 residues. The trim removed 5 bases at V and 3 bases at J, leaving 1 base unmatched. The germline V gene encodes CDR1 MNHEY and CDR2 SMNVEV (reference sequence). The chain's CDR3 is CASSRTGYNSPLHF. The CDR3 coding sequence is TGTGCCAGCAGTCGGACAGGCTATAATTCACCCCTCCACTTT.

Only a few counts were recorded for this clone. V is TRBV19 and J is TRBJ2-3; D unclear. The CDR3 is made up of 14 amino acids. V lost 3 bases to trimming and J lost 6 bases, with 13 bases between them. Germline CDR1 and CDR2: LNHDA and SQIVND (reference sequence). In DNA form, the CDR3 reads TGTGCCAGTAGTATTTCCCTAGGTGGCGATACGCAGTATTTT. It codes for CASSISLGGDTQYF. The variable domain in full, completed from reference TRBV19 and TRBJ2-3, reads DGGITQSPKYLFRKEGQNVTLSCEQNLNHDAMYWYRQDPGQGLRLIYYSQIVNDFQKGDIAEGYSVSREKKESFPLTVTSAQKNPTAFYLCASSISLGGDTQYFGPGTRLTVL.

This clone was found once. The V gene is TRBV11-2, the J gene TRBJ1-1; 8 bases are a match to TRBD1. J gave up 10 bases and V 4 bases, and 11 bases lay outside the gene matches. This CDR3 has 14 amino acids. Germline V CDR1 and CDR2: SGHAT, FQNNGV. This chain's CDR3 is CASSSGQGRGGAFF. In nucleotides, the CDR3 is TGTGCCAGCAGCTCCGGACAGGGCAGAGGGGGAGCTTTCTTT.